The 5 T cell receptor beta chains below all came from one sample that was sequenced in a study of blood T cells in healthy people across ages. Using a J-beta primer mix together with a sample-barcoded 5' primer, a second PCR was run for about 6 to 11 cycles. TCRdb independently ran MiXCR on the 5' RACE reads; one entry per CDR3 protein. The table lists about 1.5 million distinct CDR3 sequences, under 55% of them singletons. The sample consisted of blood. These receptors all stem from a woman in her late teens or twenties in good health.

The chain combines TRBV20-1 with TRBJ1-1, with 7 bases matching TRBD1. The CDR3 has 15 residues. Germline CDR1 and CDR2: DFQATT and SNEGSKA (reference sequence). Germline trimming cut 1 base from V and 1 base from J; bases unmatched to any gene: 6. CDR3 in DNA: TGCAGTGCTAGAGCGGGGACAGTGGGGAACACTGAAGCTTTCTTT. Amino acid sequence: CSARAGTVGNTEAFF.

This clonotype has only a few counts. The chain is built from TRBV7-2 and TRBJ1-2, with D possibly TRBD1 on 6 matching bases. This CDR3 is built from 13 residues. Trimming stripped 4 bases from V and 4 bases from J, with 10 bases between. Per the germline V gene, CDR1 is SGHTA and CDR2 is FQGNSA. The CDR3 is CASSSRGIYGYTF. The CDR3 bases are TGTGCCAGCAGCTCCAGGGGCATCTATGGCTACACCTTC.

This clonotype appeared a few times. V usage is TRBV15 and J usage is TRBJ2-5; 7 positions match TRBD1. V dropped 3 bases and J dropped 5; count of bases not matched to a gene: 9. The CDR3 consists of 15 residues. Germline V gene sequence: CDR1 LNHNV, CDR2 YYDKDF (reference sequence). The DNA for the CDR3 is TGTGCCACCAGCAGCCCCGACAGGGTAATTGAGACCCAGTACTTC. It encodes CATSSPDRVIETQYF.

This clonotype was counted between two and nine times. This rearrangement joins TRBV29-1 to TRBJ2-7, with 11 bases fitting TRBD2. The CDR3 contains 17 residues. Germline trimming cut 4 bases from V and 3 bases from J; bases unmatched to any gene: 14. Germline V CDR1 and CDR2: SQVTM, ANQGSEA. This CDR3 reads CSVVTGGPTSGIYEQYF. The CDR3 bases are TGCAGCGTTGTAACAGGGGGCCCGACTAGCGGGATCTACGAGCAGTACTTC.

V gene TRBV2 combines with J gene TRBJ2-7; maybe TRBD1 (6 bases). V lost 6 bases and J 3 bases, leaving 27 bases between the germline ends. Germline V gene sequence: CDR1 SNHLY, CDR2 FYNNEI. This CDR3 is built from 18 residues. The DNA for the CDR3 is TGTGCCAGCAGCAAAAATGACAGGACAATGACCATAAACTACGAGCAGTACTTC. This translates into CASSKNDRTMTINYEQYF.